The rows below give T cell receptor beta chains drawn from one sample of a study of blood T cell repertoires in COVID-19. Repertoires were generated with immunoSEQ multiplex PCR, while TCRdb's copy carries only in-frame clones and drops some. The table has fewer than 100,000 clones, 70% to 80% seen once. The sequenced sample consisted of peripheral blood. The receptors were sampled from a human donor in a cohort sampled during active COVID-19. The CDR3 runs from the conserved cysteine through the conserved F or W. Not all rows give a size; the values are once, few, many and, for expanded clones, a class.

NA 17 TRBV30 CAWSVSRDYPSTDTQYF
NA 15 TRBV6-5 CASSRDTQAGYEQYF
NA 14 TRBV5-4 CASSDPSTNYGYTF
NA 14 TRBV9 CASSVGGEAGELFF
NA 15 TRBV4-1 CASSQGHSGANVLTF
NA 18 TRBV19 CASSIRASGEGSYNEQFF
NA 17 TRBV5-4 CASSLILLAGVLGEQFF
once 16 TRBV28 CASSSHGTLMNTEAFF
NA 12 TRBV29-1 CSAKGSTGEQFF
NA 16 TRBV27 CASSLPSGRHTGELFF
NA 12 TRBV6-1 CASSDPYETQYF
NA 15 TRBV20-1 CSASARGPDKNIQYF
NA 15 TRBV3-1/TRBV3-2 CASSQENRGETEAFF
many 13 TRBV2 CASRGRGWETQYF
NA 16 TRBV7-9 CANNNPLAGDTGELFF
NA 17 TRBV3-1/TRBV3-2 CASSQDSDSVMDYGYTF
NA 17 TRBV19 CASSMIRQGSYNQPQHF
once 14 TRBV4-1 CASSQGSDNQPQHF
NA 15 TRBV6-5 CASTTTSGGGYEQYF
NA 14 TRBV7-3 CASSLGQGNYGYTF
NA 14 TRBV7-9 CASSTDIASYEQYF
few 15 TRBV19 CASSTGGQYNQPQHF
many 14 TRBV19 CASVAGSVSNEQFF
NA 15 TRBV5-5 CASSLRTVELYEQYF
NA 15 TRBV5-5 CASSLQALNTGELFF
NA 13 TRBV11-3 CASRRTGDYEQYF
NA 15 TRBV3-1/TRBV3-2 CASSQDLAGAGEQFF
NA 15 TRBV28 CASSRAGGFRHEQYF
NA 17 TRBV18 CASARQPGRGRPDTQYF
NA 12 TRBV12-3/TRBV12-4 CASTLSGDTQYF
once 18 TRBV4-1 CASSQGSLAGSFYNEQFF